This TCR beta chain was sequenced during a study of blood T cell repertoires in COVID-19. About the research overall: Whether acute or convalescent, the COVID-19 samples came from the United States, Italy and Spain. PBMCs, B-cell-depleted T cells, or T cells provided the cDNA or gDNA that made up the material.

The protocol was immunoSEQ multiplex PCR, while the TCRdb copy is restricted to in-frame clones and leaves out a portion. The sample consists of fewer than 120,000 clones, around 80% of them appearing once. This clone was recorded a few times. With V trimmed by 2 bases and J by 4 bases, 11 bases remained unmatched. Germline CDR1 GTSNPN, CDR2 SVGIG (reference sequence). This CDR3 contains 15 residues. The clonotype comes from a woman aged 80 or over with acute or convalescent COVID-19. The V gene is TRBV30, the J gene TRBJ2-7, with 7 bases matching TRBD1. The sequenced material came from peripheral blood. This CDR3 reads CAWSFPGQRIYEQYF. The CDR3 DNA reads as TGTGCCTGGAGTTTTCCGGGACAGCGAATTTACGAGCAGTACTTC. The full variable domain, its missing parts supplied by reference TRBV30 and TRBJ2-7, is SQTIHQWPATLVQPVGSPLSLECTVEGTSNPNLYWYRQAAGRGLQLLFYSVGIGQISSEVPQNLSASRPQDRQFILSSKKLLLSDSGFYLCAWSFPGQRIYEQYFGPGTRLTVT.